This T cell receptor beta chain was recovered during a study of blood T cell repertoires in COVID-19. TCRdb's table, derived via immunoSEQ multiplex PCR, lists solely in-frame clones and lacks some. There are more than 200,000 clones in the sample; about 90% occur only once, and about 2.2% lies in the top ten. Germline lookup yields CDR1 ENHRY and CDR2 SYGVKD. CDR3 size: 16 residues. V shed 5 bases and J shed 2 bases, with 16 bases lying between them. The origin of this receptor is a woman aged 45-65 years with acute or convalescent COVID-19. The J gene is TRBJ2-1, the V gene TRBV10-3; D possibly corresponds to TRBD2 (6 bases). Sequencing input: peripheral blood. The CDR3 sequence: CAISTIKGGTYNEQFF. CDR3 nucleotides: TGTGCCATCAGTACAATAAAAGGCGGGACCTACAATGAGCAGTTCTTC.